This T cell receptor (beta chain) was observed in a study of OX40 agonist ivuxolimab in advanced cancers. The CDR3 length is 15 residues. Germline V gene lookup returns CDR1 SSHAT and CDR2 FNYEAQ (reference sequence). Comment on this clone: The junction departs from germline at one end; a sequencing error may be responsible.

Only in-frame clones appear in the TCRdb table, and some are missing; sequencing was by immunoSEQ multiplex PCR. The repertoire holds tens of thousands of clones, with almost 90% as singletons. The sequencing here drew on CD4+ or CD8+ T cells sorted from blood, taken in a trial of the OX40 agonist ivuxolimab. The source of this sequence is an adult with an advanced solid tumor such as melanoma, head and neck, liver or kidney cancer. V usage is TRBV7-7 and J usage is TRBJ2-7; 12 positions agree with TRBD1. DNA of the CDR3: TGTGCTAGCAGCCAGGGACAGGGGGCCTCCTACGAGCAGTACTTC. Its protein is CASSQGQGASYEQYF.